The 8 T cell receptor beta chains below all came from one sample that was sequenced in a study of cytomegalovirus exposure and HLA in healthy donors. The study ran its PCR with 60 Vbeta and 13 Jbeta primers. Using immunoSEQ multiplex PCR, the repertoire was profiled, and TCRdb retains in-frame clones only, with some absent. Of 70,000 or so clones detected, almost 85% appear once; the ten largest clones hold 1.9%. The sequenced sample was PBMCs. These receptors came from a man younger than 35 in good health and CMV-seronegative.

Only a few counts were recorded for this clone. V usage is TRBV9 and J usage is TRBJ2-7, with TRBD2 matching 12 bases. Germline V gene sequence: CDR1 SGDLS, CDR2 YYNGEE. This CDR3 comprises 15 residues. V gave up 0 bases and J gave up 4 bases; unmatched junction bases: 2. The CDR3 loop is CASSVGTSGGYEQYF. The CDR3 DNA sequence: TGTGCCAGCAGCGTAGGTACTAGCGGGGGGTACGAGCAGTACTTC.

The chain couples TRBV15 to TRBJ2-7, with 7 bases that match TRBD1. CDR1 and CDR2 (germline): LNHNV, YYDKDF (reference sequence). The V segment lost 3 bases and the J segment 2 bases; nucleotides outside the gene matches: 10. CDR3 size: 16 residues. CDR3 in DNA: TGTGCCACCAGCAGGGGGTTGACAGGGACAACCTACGAGCAGTACTTC. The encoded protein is CATSRGLTGTTYEQYF.

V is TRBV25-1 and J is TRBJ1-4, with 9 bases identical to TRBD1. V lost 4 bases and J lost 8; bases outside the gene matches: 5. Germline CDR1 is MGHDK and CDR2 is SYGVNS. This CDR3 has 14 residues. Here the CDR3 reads CASSVRTGEEKLFF. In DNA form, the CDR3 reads TGTGCCAGCAGTGTCAGGACAGGGGAGGAAAAACTGTTTTTT.

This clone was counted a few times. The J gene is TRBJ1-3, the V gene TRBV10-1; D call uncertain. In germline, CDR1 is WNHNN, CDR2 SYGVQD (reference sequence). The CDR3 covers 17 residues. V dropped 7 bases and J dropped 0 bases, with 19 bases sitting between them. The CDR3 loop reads CASTGLAVKDSGNTIYF. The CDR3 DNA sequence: TGCGCCAGCACAGGCTTGGCCGTCAAAGACTCTGGAAACACCATATATTTT.

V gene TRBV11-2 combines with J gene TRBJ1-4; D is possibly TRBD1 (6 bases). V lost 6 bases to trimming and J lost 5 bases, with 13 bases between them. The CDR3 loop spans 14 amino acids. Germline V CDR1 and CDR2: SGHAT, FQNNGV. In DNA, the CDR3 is TGTGCCAGCAGTTCGGACAGAGGCAATGAAAAACTGTTTTTT. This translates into CASSSDRGNEKLFF.

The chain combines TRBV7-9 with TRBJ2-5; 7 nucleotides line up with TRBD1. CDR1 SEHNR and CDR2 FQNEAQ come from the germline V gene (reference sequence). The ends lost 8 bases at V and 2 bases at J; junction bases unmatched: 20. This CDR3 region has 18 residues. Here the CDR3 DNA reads TGTGCCAGCCGCCCAAGTCTAACAGGGGACGGAAGGCAAGAGACCCAGTACTTC. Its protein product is CASRPSLTGDGRQETQYF.

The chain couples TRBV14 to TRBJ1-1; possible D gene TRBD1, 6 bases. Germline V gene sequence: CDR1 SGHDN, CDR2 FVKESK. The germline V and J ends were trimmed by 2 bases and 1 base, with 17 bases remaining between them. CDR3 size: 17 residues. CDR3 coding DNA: TGTGCCAGCAGCCAATTCCAGGGGTTTTGGGGGAACACTGAAGCTTTCTTT. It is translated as CASSQFQGFWGNTEAFF. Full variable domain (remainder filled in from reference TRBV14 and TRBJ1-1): EAGVTQFPSHSVIEKGQTVTLRCDPISGHDNLYWYRRVMGKEIKFLLHFVKESKQDESGMPNNRFLAERTGGTYSTLKVQPAELEDSGVYFCASSQFQGFWGNTEAFFGQGTRLTVV.

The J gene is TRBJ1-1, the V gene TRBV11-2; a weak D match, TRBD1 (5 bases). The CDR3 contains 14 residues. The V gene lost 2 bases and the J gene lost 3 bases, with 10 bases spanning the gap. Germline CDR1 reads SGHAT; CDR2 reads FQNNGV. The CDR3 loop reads CASSLFPRDTEAFF. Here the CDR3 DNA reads TGTGCCAGCAGCTTATTTCCCAGGGACACTGAAGCTTTCTTT.